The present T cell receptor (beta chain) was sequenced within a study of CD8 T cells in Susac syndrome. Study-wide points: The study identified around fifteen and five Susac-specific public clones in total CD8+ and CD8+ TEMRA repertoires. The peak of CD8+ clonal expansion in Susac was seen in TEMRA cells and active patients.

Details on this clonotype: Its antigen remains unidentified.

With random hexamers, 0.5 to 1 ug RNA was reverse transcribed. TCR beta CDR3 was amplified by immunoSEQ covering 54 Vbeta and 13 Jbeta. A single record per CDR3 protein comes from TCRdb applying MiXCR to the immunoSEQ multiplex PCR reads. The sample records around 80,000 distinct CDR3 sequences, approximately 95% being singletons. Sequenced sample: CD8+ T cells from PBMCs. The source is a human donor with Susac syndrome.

The chain's CDR3 is CASSYLAGGYNEQFF. CDR3 nucleotides: TGTGCCAGCAGTTATTTGGCGGGAGGCTACAATGAGCAGTTCTTC. The rearrangement uses TRBV6-2 or TRBV6-3 and TRBJ2-1; TRBD2 aligns across 8 bases. The germline gives CDR1 MNHEY, CDR2 SVGEGT. The CDR3 loop spans 15 amino acids. With V trimmed by 3 bases and J by 3 bases, 4 bases remained unmatched.